The 17 T cell receptor beta chains in this list originate from one sample, sequenced in a study of T cell repertoires in cytomegalovirus infection. The antigens these receptors bind are not known. TCRdb recomputed calls from the reads with MiXCR, one row per CDR3 protein. The sample includes approximately 910,000 distinct CDR3 sequences, about a third of them seen just once. Specimen: cultured CD8+ T cells from PBMCs, collected from culture after CMV antigen stimulation. These receptors originate from a human donor in good health (CMV status not recorded). Some clones in this sample may be carry-over from other donors' samples.

The genes are TRBV7-6 and TRBJ2-2, with TRBD1 as a possible D gene (6 bases). V was shortened by 2 bases and J by 0 bases, with 25 bases between the two germline ends. The germline V gene has CDR1 SGHVS and CDR2 FNYEAQ. The CDR3 runs to 21 residues. The DNA for the CDR3 is TGTGCCAGCAGCTTAATGGCAGGGGCCCCGACCGAAAGGACGAACACCGGGGAGCTGTTTTTT. Translated, it gives CASSLMAGAPTERTNTGELFF.

This chain links TRBV6-6 with TRBJ1-1; the match to TRBD1 covers 9 bases. There are 16 residues in the CDR3. Germline V CDR1 and CDR2: MNHNY, SVGAGI (reference sequence). V was pared by 0 bases and J by 2 bases, with 4 bases of the junction left unmatched. The CDR3 nucleotides read TGTGCCAGCAGTTACTCGAAGGACAGGGGAAACACTGAAGCTTTCTTT. Encoded protein: CASSYSKDRGNTEAFF.

This clonotype was counted only a few times. V is TRBV7-9 and J is TRBJ2-3, with a tentative D call TRBD2 (5 bases). V lost 5 bases and J 0 bases, leaving 15 bases between the germline ends. CDR3 size: 16 residues. Germline V gene lookup returns CDR1 SEHNR and CDR2 FQNEAQ (reference sequence). The CDR3 nucleotides are TGTGCCAGCAGCCCCATCGGAGCGGTAAGCACAGATACGCAGTATTTT. Protein: CASSPIGAVSTDTQYF.

This clonotype came up a few times. The chain employs TRBV4-1 and TRBJ1-2, with 10 bases fitting TRBD1. This CDR3 is 15 amino acids long. The V gene end was trimmed by 5 bases and the J gene end by 2 bases; junction bases not matched to a gene: 5. Germline V CDR1 and CDR2: MGHRA, YSYEKL. The CDR3 DNA reads TGCGCCAGCAGCTCCGAGACAGGGGGCAACTATGGCTACACCTTC. As protein: CASSSETGGNYGYTF.

This clonotype was seen once. This chain links TRBV3-1 with TRBJ2-5, with D possibly being TRBD1 (5 bases). V was trimmed by 0 bases and J by 2 bases, leaving 13 bases between them. Germline assignment: CDR1 LGHDT and CDR2 YNNKEL (reference sequence). The CDR3 has 16 residues. The CDR3 DNA reads as TGTGCCAGCAGCCAAGAAGTCGGCAGGGCGCAAGAGACCCAGTACTTC. Its protein product is CASSQEVGRAQETQYF.

This clonotype has a handful of counts. This rearrangement joins TRBV7-8 to TRBJ1-1; 12 bases fit TRBD1. The germline gives CDR1 SGHVS, CDR2 FQNEAQ. This CDR3 spans 21 amino acids. V lost 5 bases, J lost 4 bases, and 23 bases stayed unmatched. CDR3 region: CASSHPSFPGQGAFSATEAFF. The CDR3 DNA is TGTGCCAGCAGCCACCCATCGTTTCCGGGACAGGGGGCTTTTAGTGCCACTGAAGCTTTCTTT.

This chain joins TRBV2 and TRBJ1-2; possibly TRBD1 for D (5 bases). V was shortened by 8 bases and J by 7 bases, with 5 bases between the two germline ends. CDR1 and CDR2 (germline): SNHLY, FYNNEI. This CDR3 has 9 amino acids. CDR3 sequence (DNA): TGTGCCAGCGGGGCTGGCTACACCTTC. Translation gives CASGAGYTF.

This chain uses TRBV7-4 with TRBJ1-2, with D possibly matching TRBD1 (6 bases). Germline V gene data show CDR1 as SGHVT and CDR2 as SQSDAQ. The V end was cut by 5 bases, the J end by 2 bases, with 15 bases between. The CDR3 length is 15 residues. As DNA, the CDR3 is TGTGCCAGCAGCGGAATGGTACAGGGAAACTATGGCTACACCTTC. Translated: CASSGMVQGNYGYTF.

V and J are TRBV24-1 and TRBJ2-3; D possibly corresponds to TRBD2 (6 bases). Germline V gene lookup returns CDR1 KGHDR and CDR2 SFDVKD. Between the trimmed V and J ends, which lost 4 bases and 1 base, there was a span of 14 bases. The CDR3 spans 16 residues. The DNA for the CDR3 is TGTGCCACCAGTGACACCGGGACTTCCCGCACAGATACGCAGTATTTT. This translates into CATSDTGTSRTDTQYF.

This chain links TRBV7-6 with TRBJ1-5, with 7 bases fitting TRBD1. Germline V lookup: CDR1 SGHVS, CDR2 FNYEAQ. The CDR3 is made up of 15 amino acids. Losses at the gene ends were 1 base for V and 5 bases for J; bases not matched to a gene: 5. The CDR3, as DNA: TGTGCCAGCAGCTTAGAGGGGGCTTTGGATCAGCCCCAGCATTTT. This codes for CASSLEGALDQPQHF.

This clonotype turned up a few times. This sequence joins TRBV7-9 and TRBJ1-2; 8 nucleotides align to TRBD1. This CDR3 is built from 13 residues. Germline V CDR1 and CDR2: SEHNR, FQNEAQ (reference sequence). Losses at the gene ends were 5 bases for V and 13 bases for J; bases not matched to a gene: 12. In DNA form, the CDR3 reads TGTGCCAGCAGCCCTCCCAGACAGGGGCATTTCACCTTC. Translated, it gives CASSPPRQGHFTF. The full variable domain, in which reference TRBV7-9 and TRBJ1-2 provide the parts outside the CDR3, is DTGVSQNPRHKITKRGQNVTFRCDPISEHNRLYWYRQTLGQGPEFLTYFQNEAQLEKSRLLSDRFSAERPKGSFSTLEIQRTEQGDSAMYLCASSPPRQGHFTFGSGTRLTVV.

The CDR3 spells CASRHSLNTEAFF. The CDR3 DNA reads TGTGCCAGCAGACACTCTTTGAACACTGAAGCTTTCTTT. The chain links TRBV7-2 to TRBJ1-1; the D is unclear. Trimming stripped 6 bases from V and 0 bases from J, with 8 bases between. The CDR3 is 13 residues long. Germline CDR1 is SGHTA and CDR2 is FQGNSA.

This clonotype has a count of ten or more. The chain joins TRBV11-2 to TRBJ2-5; D remains unclear. The germline V gene has CDR1 SGHAT and CDR2 FQNNGV. This CDR3 has 17 residues. V lost 0 bases, J lost 2 bases, and 16 bases lay in between. DNA for the CDR3: TGTGCCAGCAGCTTAGATCTCAGCTGGCGACGGCAAGAGACCCAGTACTTC. Encoded protein: CASSLDLSWRRQETQYF.

The chain combines TRBV6-5 with TRBJ2-1; D possibly corresponds to TRBD2 (6 bases). This CDR3 is 16 amino acids long. V dropped 0 bases and J dropped 3 bases, with 12 bases sitting between them. The germline V gene has CDR1 MNHEY and CDR2 SVGAGI. CDR3 amino acids: CASSYSGTGDYNEQFF. CDR3 bases: TGTGCCAGCAGTTACTCAGGGACTGGGGACTACAATGAGCAGTTCTTC.

This clonotype was counted at least ten times. The chain recombines TRBV6-6 with TRBJ2-2; D remains unclear. This CDR3 spans 11 amino acids. The V end was cut by 6 bases, the J end by 7 bases, with 6 bases between. Per the germline V gene, CDR1 is MNHNY and CDR2 is SVGAGI (reference sequence). CDR3 sequence (DNA): TGTGCCAGCAGAGGAAACGGGGAGCTGTTTTTT. Its protein is CASRGNGELFF.

This clonotype was observed a few times. V and J are TRBV11-2 and TRBJ2-1; D perhaps matches TRBD2 (5 bases). The CDR3 runs 13 residues. CDR1 is SGHAT and CDR2 is FQNNGV in the germline V gene. V was cut by 1 base and J by 7 bases, with 8 bases left in between. DNA for the CDR3: TGTGCCAGCAGCTTAGCCCTAGCAAATGAGCAGTTCTTC. Amino acid sequence: CASSLALANEQFF.

This rearrangement joins TRBV2 to TRBJ2-7; 8 positions match TRBD1. Germline CDR1 reads SNHLY; CDR2 reads FYNNEI. The V and J ends lost 0 bases and 3 bases, in that order; junction bases with no gene match: 7. This CDR3 has 16 amino acids. The CDR3 reads CASSEAPDREGYEQYF. CDR3 DNA sequence: TGTGCCAGCAGTGAAGCTCCGGACAGGGAAGGCTACGAGCAGTACTTC.